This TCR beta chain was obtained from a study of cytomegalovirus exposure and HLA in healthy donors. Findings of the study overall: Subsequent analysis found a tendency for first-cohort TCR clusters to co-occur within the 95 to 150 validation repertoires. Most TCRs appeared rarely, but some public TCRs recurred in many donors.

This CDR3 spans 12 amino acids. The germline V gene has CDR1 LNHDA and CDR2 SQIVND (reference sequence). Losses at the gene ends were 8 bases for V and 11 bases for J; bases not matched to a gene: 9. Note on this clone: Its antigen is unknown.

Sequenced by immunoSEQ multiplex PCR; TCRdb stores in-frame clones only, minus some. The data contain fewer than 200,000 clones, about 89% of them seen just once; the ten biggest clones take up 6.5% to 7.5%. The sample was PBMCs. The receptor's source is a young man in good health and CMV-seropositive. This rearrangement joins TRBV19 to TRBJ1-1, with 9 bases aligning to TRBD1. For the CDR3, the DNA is TGTGCCAGTTCTATACAGGGGGCGCGGGCTTTCTTT. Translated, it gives CASSIQGARAFF.